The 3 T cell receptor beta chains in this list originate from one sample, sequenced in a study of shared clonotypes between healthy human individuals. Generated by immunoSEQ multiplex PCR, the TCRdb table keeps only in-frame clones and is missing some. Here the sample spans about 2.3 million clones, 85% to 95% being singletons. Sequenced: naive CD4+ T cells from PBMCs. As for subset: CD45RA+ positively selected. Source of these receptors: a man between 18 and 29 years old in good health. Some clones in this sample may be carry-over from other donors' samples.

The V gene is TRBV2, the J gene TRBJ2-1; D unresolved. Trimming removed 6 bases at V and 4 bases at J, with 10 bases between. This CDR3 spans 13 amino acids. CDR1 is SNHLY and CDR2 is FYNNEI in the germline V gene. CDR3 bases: TGTGCCAGCAGGACTTCCGCGTACAATGAGCAGTTCTTC. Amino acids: CASRTSAYNEQFF.

The CDR3 DNA sequence: TGTGCCAGCAGCCCGGGGGGGGCAGTATACAATGAGCAGTTCTTC. This sequence encodes CASSPGGAVYNEQFF. The J gene is TRBJ2-1, the V gene TRBV7-2, with 8 bases lining up with TRBD2. This CDR3 spans 15 amino acids. V was pared by 5 bases and J by 4 bases, with 7 bases of the junction left unmatched. The germline gives CDR1 SGHTA, CDR2 FQGNSA.

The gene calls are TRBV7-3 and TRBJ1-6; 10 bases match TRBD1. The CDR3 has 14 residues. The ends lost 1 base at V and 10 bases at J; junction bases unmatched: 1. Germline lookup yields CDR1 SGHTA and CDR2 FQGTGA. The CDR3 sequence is CASSLRDRGSPLHF. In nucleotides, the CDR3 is TGTGCCAGCAGCTTAAGGGACAGGGGATCACCCCTCCACTTT. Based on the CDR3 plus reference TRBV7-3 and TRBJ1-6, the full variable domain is GAGVSQTPSNKVTEKGKYVELRCDPISGHTALYWYRQSLGQGPEFLIYFQGTGAADDSGLPNDRFFAVRPEGSVSTLKIQRTERGDSAVYLCASSLRDRGSPLHFGNGTRLTVT.